A selection of T cell receptor beta chains follows, all from one sample in a study of T cell changes during pregnancy in multiple sclerosis. Here immunoSEQ multiplex PCR was the method, and the copy in TCRdb shows in-frame clones only, minus some. In the table there are fewer than 150,000 clones, about 95% of which are singletons. Specimen: peripheral blood, collected after pregnancy. The receptors were gathered from a female donor with multiple sclerosis, enrolled in a pregnancy study. Both conserved end residues are part of each CDR3. D genes are given only for firm matches. Where a row states a size, it is once, few, many or the class of an expanded clone; other rows omit it.

size,D,J,V,DNA,CDR3
-,TRBD1,TRBJ1-2,TRBV7-2,TGTGCCAGCAGCTTAGCGACAGGGGTATACTATGGCTACACCTTC,CASSLATGVYYGYTF
-,TRBD2,TRBJ2-5,TRBV7-2,TGTGCCAGCAGCCCCCGCGGGGGGTCCCAAGAGACCCAGTACTTC,CASSPRGGSQETQYF
-,TRBD1,TRBJ2-3,TRBV4-2,TGTGCCAGCAGCCAAGTTCCTAGGACAGGGGAATTCACAGATACGCAGTATTTT,CASSQVPRTGEFTDTQYF
-,-,TRBJ1-2,TRBV4-3,TGCGCCAGCAGTCAAGATACGGGGGGCGACTATGGCTACACCTTC,CASSQDTGGDYGYTF
-,TRBD2,TRBJ2-1,TRBV19,TGTGCCAGTAAGGGGCCCCATCAGCGGGGCCCTTCCTACAATGAGCAGTTCTTC,CASKGPHQRGPSYNEQFF
few,-,TRBJ1-3,TRBV30,TGTGCCTGGAGCTCTCGGACATTGACCATATATTTT,CAWSSRTLTIYF
-,-,TRBJ1-1,TRBV9,TGTGCCAGCAGCGTAGCCCCGGGGAACACTGAAGCTTTCTTT,CASSVAPGNTEAFF
-,-,TRBJ1-4,TRBV28,TGTGCCAGCAGTCCCGGGGACACCCCAACTAATGAAAAACTGTTTTTT,CASSPGDTPTNEKLFF
-,TRBD1,TRBJ2-7,TRBV7-2,TGTGCCAGCAGCTTAGGCCCCGCCGGGACAGGGGATCTCAAGCAGTACTTC,CASSLGPAGTGDLKQYF
-,TRBD2,TRBJ2-7,TRBV5-1,TGCGCCAGCAGCGATAGCGGGAGGGTCCCCCCCTACGAGCAGTACTTC,CASSDSGRVPPYEQYF
-,TRBD1,TRBJ2-3,TRBV6-6,TGTGCCAGCAGTTACGGGACAGCTGGAGATACGCAGTATTTT,CASSYGTAGDTQYF
once,-,TRBJ2-1,TRBV4-2,TGTGCCAGCAGCCAAGACGGCTCTAGTAGAGTCAACGAGCAGTTCTTC,CASSQDGSSRVNEQFF
once,TRBD1,TRBJ1-2,TRBV28,TGTGCCAGCAGTTTGACAGGGTCTCACTATGGCTACACCTTC,CASSLTGSHYGYTF
-,-,TRBJ2-7,TRBV9,TGTGCCAGCAGCGTTGGTGCGGGCGGTAACTACGAGCAGTACTTC,CASSVGAGGNYEQYF
-,-,TRBJ2-7,TRBV7-9,TGTGCCAGCAGCTTAGCGGGAGAAGGCCTAAACGAGCAGTACTTC,CASSLAGEGLNEQYF
-,TRBD1,TRBJ1-2,TRBV10-3,TGTGCCATCAGTTCTACAGGGGAACGGGGCTACACCTTC,CAISSTGERGYTF
-,-,TRBJ1-2,TRBV5-6,TGTGCCAGCAGCTTGCCCAGGGCAGTGCGCGGCTACACCTTC,CASSLPRAVRGYTF
-,-,TRBJ2-6,TRBV19,TGTGCCAGTAGTATAGCCCCTTCTGGGGCCAACGTCCTGACTTTC,CASSIAPSGANVLTF
-,TRBD2,TRBJ2-5,TRBV7-2,TGTGCCAGCCTTTTGCGGCTCAGCGGGAGGACTGAGACCCAGTACTTC,CASLLRLSGRTETQYF
-,TRBD1,TRBJ2-7,TRBV6-5,TGTGCCAGCAGCCTAGGACAGGGCGCTTCCTACGAGCAGTACTTC,CASSLGQGASYEQYF
-,-,TRBJ2-7,TRBV6-5,TGTGCCAGCAGTTACGACAGCCTCAGCTCCTACGAGCAGTACTTC,CASSYDSLSSYEQYF
-,-,TRBJ2-2,TRBV2,TGTGCCAGCAGCCTTAAGGGGTACACCGGGGAGCTGTTTTTT,CASSLKGYTGELFF
-,-,TRBJ2-2,TRBV5-4,TGTGCCAGCAGCTTGCTCTCAGGCGCCGGGGAGCTGTTTTTT,CASSLLSGAGELFF
-,-,TRBJ2-7,TRBV9,TGTGCCAGCAGCCCTAGGGGGAGCGAACCAGGGGAGCAGTACTTC,CASSPRGSEPGEQYF
-,TRBD1,TRBJ1-1,TRBV19,TGTGCCAGTAGGGGGACAGGGGTGAACACTGAAGCTTTCTTT,CASRGTGVNTEAFF
once,TRBD1,TRBJ1-5,TRBV18,TGTGCCAGCTCACCAATAAGACAGGGTAGCAATCAGCCCCAGCATTTT,CASSPIRQGSNQPQHF
-,-,TRBJ1-1,TRBV27,TGTGCCAGCGGTAGCCGCGGGCGCCGGGCTGAAGCTTTCTTT,CASGSRGRRAEAFF
-,TRBD2,TRBJ2-3,TRBV7-2,TGTGCCAGCAGCTCCCGAGGGGCTAGCGGGTTCACAGATACGCAGTATTTT,CASSSRGASGFTDTQYF
-,TRBD2,TRBJ2-3,TRBV15,TGTGCCACCAGCAGAACGACTAGCGGGAGGGCCTCAGATACGCAGTATTTT,CATSRTTSGRASDTQYF
-,-,TRBJ2-1,TRBV2,TGTGCCAGCAGACAGGCCTCAATAGGATACAATGAGCAGTTCTTC,CASRQASIGYNEQFF
-,-,TRBJ2-1,TRBV19,TGTGCCAGTAGTATGGAGTCCTACAATGAGCAGTTCTTC,CASSMESYNEQFF
-,TRBD1,TRBJ2-7,TRBV4-2,TGTGCCAGCAGCCAAGAACAGGGGGCCTACGAGCAGTACTTC,CASSQEQGAYEQYF
-,-,TRBJ2-1,TRBV14,TGTGCCAGCAGCCAATTACCGAGCTCCTACAATGAGCAGTTCTTC,CASSQLPSSYNEQFF